This is a list of T cell receptor beta chains from one sample in a study of blood T cell repertoires in COVID-19. Here immunoSEQ multiplex PCR was the method, and the copy in TCRdb shows in-frame clones only, minus some. The data contain some 240,000 clones, roughly 92% of them singletons. The sample taken for sequencing was peripheral blood. Source of these receptors: a man between 60 and 75 years old with COVID-19, enrolled during active disease. The CDR3 runs from the conserved cysteine through the conserved F or W. Fields, in order: V gene, D gene, J gene, clone size, CDR3 DNA, CDR3 protein. D genes are given only for firm matches. The size field is filled for only some rows; it gives once, few, many or a size class.

v_gene: TRBV6-5; d_gene: TRBD1; j_gene: TRBJ2-2; abundance: NA; CDR3nt: TGTGCCAGCAGTTACTCCGGGACAGGGGAACACCGGGGAGCTGTTTTT; CDR3aa: CASSYSGTGEHRGAVF
v_gene: TRBV30; d_gene: NA; j_gene: TRBJ2-2; abundance: NA; CDR3nt: TGTGCCTGGAGTTTACTAGGGATCGCGAACACCGGGGAGCTGTTTTTT; CDR3aa: CAWSLLGIANTGELFF
v_gene: TRBV5-1; d_gene: TRBD2; j_gene: TRBJ2-1; abundance: NA; CDR3nt: TGCGCCAGCAGCTTGGCGTCTAGCGGGGGGTCCTACAATGAGCAGTTCTTC; CDR3aa: CASSLASSGGSYNEQFF
v_gene: TRBV14; d_gene: TRBD1; j_gene: TRBJ1-1; abundance: NA; CDR3nt: TGTGCCAGCAGCCGAGGACAGGGTTGGAACACTGAAGCTTTCTTT; CDR3aa: CASSRGQGWNTEAFF
v_gene: TRBV4-3; d_gene: TRBD1; j_gene: TRBJ1-5; abundance: once; CDR3nt: TGCGCCAGCAGCCAGAGACAGGGTCAGCCCCAGCATTTT; CDR3aa: CASSQRQGQPQHF
v_gene: TRBV5-8; d_gene: TRBD1; j_gene: TRBJ2-7; abundance: NA; CDR3nt: TGTGCCAGCAGCTTCAGGGGGCCAGGCTACGAGCAGTACTTC; CDR3aa: CASSFRGPGYEQYF
v_gene: TRBV11-2; d_gene: TRBD2; j_gene: TRBJ2-7; abundance: NA; CDR3nt: TGTGCCAGCAGCTTAGTGGCGGGAGGACCCTACGAGCAGTACTTC; CDR3aa: CASSLVAGGPYEQYF
v_gene: TRBV21-1; d_gene: NA; j_gene: TRBJ1-5; abundance: NA; CDR3nt: TGTGCCAGCAGCAGCCAGGGGGCACAGCCCCAGCATTTT; CDR3aa: CASSSQGAQPQHF
v_gene: TRBV19; d_gene: TRBD1; j_gene: TRBJ1-2; abundance: once; CDR3nt: TGTGCCAGTACCCTGGACAGGGGAAACTATGGCTACACCTTC; CDR3aa: CASTLDRGNYGYTF
v_gene: TRBV7-9; d_gene: NA; j_gene: TRBJ1-1; abundance: NA; CDR3nt: TGTGCCAGCAGCAACCAGAACAGGAACACTGAAGCTTTCTTT; CDR3aa: CASSNQNRNTEAFF
v_gene: TRBV4-1; d_gene: NA; j_gene: TRBJ2-7; abundance: NA; CDR3nt: TGCGCCAGCAGCCACCCGGACTGGGGCGGGGAACACCGCCACTACGAGCAGTACTTC; CDR3aa: CASSHPDWGGEHRHYEQYF
v_gene: TRBV19; d_gene: NA; j_gene: TRBJ1-3; abundance: once; CDR3nt: TGTGCCAGTAGTATTACAACAGGGCGGCTACGGAACACCATATATTTT; CDR3aa: CASSITTGRLRNTIYF
v_gene: TRBV5-8; d_gene: TRBD1; j_gene: TRBJ2-7; abundance: NA; CDR3nt: TGTGCCAGCAGCTTGCGGGACAGGACAACCTACGAGCAGTACTTC; CDR3aa: CASSLRDRTTYEQYF
v_gene: TRBV5-6; d_gene: TRBD1; j_gene: TRBJ1-2; abundance: NA; CDR3nt: TGTGCCAGCAGCTTGGATTACAGGGGGCGGCTCTACACCTTC; CDR3aa: CASSLDYRGRLYTF
v_gene: TRBV24-1; d_gene: TRBD2; j_gene: TRBJ2-3; abundance: once; CDR3nt: TGTGCCACCAGGATGGGAGGGACGGGAACCAGCACAGATACGCAGTATTTT; CDR3aa: CATRMGGTGTSTDTQYF
v_gene: TRBV6-5; d_gene: TRBD1; j_gene: TRBJ1-2; abundance: NA; CDR3nt: TGTGCCAGCAGACTCGGGACAGGGCGCGCCCATGGCTACACCTTC; CDR3aa: CASRLGTGRAHGYTF
v_gene: TRBV5-1; d_gene: NA; j_gene: TRBJ2-5; abundance: once; CDR3nt: TGCGCCAGCAGCTTGGGCAGTACCCAAGAGACCCAGTACTTC; CDR3aa: CASSLGSTQETQYF
v_gene: TRBV5-4; d_gene: NA; j_gene: TRBJ1-5; abundance: NA; CDR3nt: TGTGCCAGCAGCTTATCCGGTAGCAATCAGCCCCAGCATTTT; CDR3aa: CASSLSGSNQPQHF
v_gene: TRBV24-1; d_gene: TRBD2; j_gene: TRBJ2-3; abundance: NA; CDR3nt: TGTGCCACCAGTGAGTCTAGCGGGAGCGGCACAGATACGCAGTATTTT; CDR3aa: CATSESSGSGTDTQYF
v_gene: TRBV18; d_gene: NA; j_gene: TRBJ2-7; abundance: NA; CDR3nt: TGTGCCAGCTCTCCCGGACAGTTCTACGAGCAGTACTTC; CDR3aa: CASSPGQFYEQYF